Detailed here is one T cell receptor beta chain. Its antigen is unknown. These data come from a study of cytomegalovirus exposure and HLA in healthy donors. The PCR contained 60 Vbeta and 13 Jbeta primers. Assay used: immunoSEQ multiplex PCR; TCRdb lists only in-frame clones, some missing. The sample holds about 160,000 clones, around 80% seen once. The V gene lost 6 bases and the J gene lost 7 bases, with 15 bases spanning the gap. From germline, CDR1 is MNHEY and CDR2 SVGAGI. This CDR3 contains 13 residues. Study-level findings and limits: In vitro data verified three CMV-associated chains as specific for CMV antigens. Productive rates of about 87% or about 30% were seen for most TCR beta V segments in an earlier analysis. Later analysis found that TCR beta chains associated with HLA were more clonally expanded than other, equally common chains.

This rearrangement joins TRBV6-5 to TRBJ1-2, with a tentative D call TRBD1 (5 bases). Sequencing was performed on PBMCs. This sequence originates from a female donor in good health and CMV-seronegative. In DNA form, the CDR3 reads TGTGCCAGCAGAAGCGGGGGGTATGGTGGCTACACCTTC. It specifies CASRSGGYGGYTF.